What follows describes a single T cell receptor (beta chain). These data come from a study of blood T cell repertoires in COVID-19. Clones were read by immunoSEQ multiplex PCR, and TCRdb kept only the in-frame ones, dropping some. The table has over 80,000 clones, less than 85% seen once. Germline V gene data show CDR1 as SGHKS and CDR2 as YYEKEE (reference sequence). The CDR3 is 14 amino acids. J was trimmed by 9 bases and V by 2 bases; bases with no gene match: 8. The source material was peripheral blood. The rearrangement joins TRBV5-5 to TRBJ1-5; 7 nucleotides agree with TRBD1. The source is a man in his sixties or seventies with COVID-19, enrolled during active disease. The CDR3 reads CASSLGQAVTPQHF. CDR3 bases: TGTGCCAGCAGCTTAGGACAGGCTGTGACGCCCCAGCATTTT.